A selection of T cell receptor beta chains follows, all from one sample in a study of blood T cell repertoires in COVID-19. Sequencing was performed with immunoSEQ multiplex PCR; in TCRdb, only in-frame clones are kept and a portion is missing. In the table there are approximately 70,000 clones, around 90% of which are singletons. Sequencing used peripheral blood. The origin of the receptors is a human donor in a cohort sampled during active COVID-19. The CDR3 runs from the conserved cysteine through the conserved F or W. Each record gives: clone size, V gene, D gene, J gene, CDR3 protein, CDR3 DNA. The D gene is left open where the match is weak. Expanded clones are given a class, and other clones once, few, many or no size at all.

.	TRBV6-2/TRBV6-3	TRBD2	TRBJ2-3	CASSYPLTSGGADTQYF	TGTGCCAGCAGTTACCCACTGACTAGCGGGGGGGCAGATACGCAGTATTTT
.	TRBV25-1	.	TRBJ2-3	CASSEGQNTDTQYF	TGTGCCAGCAGTGAAGGACAGAACACAGATACGCAGTATTTT
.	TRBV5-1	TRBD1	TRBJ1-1	CASSLQGSTEAFF	TGCGCCAGCAGCCTACAGGGGTCCACTGAAGCTTTCTTT
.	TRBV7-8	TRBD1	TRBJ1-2	CASSRGGQALNYGYTF	TGTGCCAGCAGCCGAGGGGGACAGGCCCTCAACTATGGCTACACCTTC
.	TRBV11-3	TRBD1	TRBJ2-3	CASSSGTGSTDTQYF	TGTGCCAGCAGCTCCGGGACAGGGAGCACAGATACGCAGTATTTT
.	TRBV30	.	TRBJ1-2	CAWERTRGYTF	TGTGCCTGGGAGAGGACACGGGGCTACACCTTC
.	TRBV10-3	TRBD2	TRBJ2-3	CAISESHSGEHRGDTQYF	TGTGCCATCAGTGAGTCGCATAGCGGGGAACACCGAGGAGATACGCAGTATTTT
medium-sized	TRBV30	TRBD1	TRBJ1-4	CAWSVWDRGEKLFF	TGTGCCTGGAGTGTATGGGACAGGGGCGAAAAACTGTTTTTT
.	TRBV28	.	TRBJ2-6	CASSFRAGGANVLTF	TGTGCCAGCAGTTTCAGGGCCGGCGGGGCCAACGTCCTGACTTTC
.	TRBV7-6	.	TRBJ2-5	CASSLLVNRETQYF	TGTGCCAGCAGCTTACTCGTTAACAGAGAGACCCAGTACTTC
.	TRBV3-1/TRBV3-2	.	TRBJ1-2	CASSPRHQVLYGYTF	TGTGCCAGCAGCCCCCGCCACCAGGTCCTCTATGGCTACACCTTC
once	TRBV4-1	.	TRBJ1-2	CASSQGRPYGYTF	TGCGCCAGCAGCCAGGGCAGACCCTATGGCTACACCTTC
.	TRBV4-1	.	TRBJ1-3	CASSQGAAGVLNTIYF	TGCGCCAGCAGCCAAGGGGCGGCGGGAGTCCTGAACACCATATATTTT
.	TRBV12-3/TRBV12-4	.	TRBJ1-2	CASRISGNYGYTF	TGTGCCAGCAGGATCTCAGGGAACTATGGCTACACCTTC
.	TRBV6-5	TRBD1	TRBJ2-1	CASSPRTGGHEQFF	TGTGCCAGCAGTCCCCGTACAGGGGGGCATGAGCAGTTCTTC
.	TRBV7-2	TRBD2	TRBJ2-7	CASSKILAGGLNEQYF	TGTGCCAGCAGCAAGATACTAGCGGGGGGTCTCAACGAGCAGTACTTC
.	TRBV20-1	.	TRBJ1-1	CSARTGSEAFF	TGCAGTGCCCGCACAGGGAGTGAAGCTTTCTTT
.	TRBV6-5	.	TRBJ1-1	CASTQGTEAFF	TGTGCCAGCACCCAGGGGACTGAAGCTTTCTTT
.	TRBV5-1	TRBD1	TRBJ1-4	CASSSGQGATNEKLFF	TGCGCCAGCAGCTCGGGACAGGGGGCAACTAATGAAAAACTGTTTTTT
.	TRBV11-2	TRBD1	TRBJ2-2	CASSLVRGRTGELFF	TGTGCCAGCAGCTTAGTCAGGGGGCGCACCGGGGAGCTGTTTTTT
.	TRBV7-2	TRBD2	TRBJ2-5	CASSPSRASGGQETQYF	TGTGCCAGCAGCCCCTCCCGGGCTAGCGGGGGACAAGAGACCCAGTACTTC
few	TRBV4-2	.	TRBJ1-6	CASSQDHRVYSPLHF	TGTGCCAGCAGCCAAGACCACAGGGTCTATTCACCCCTCCACTTT
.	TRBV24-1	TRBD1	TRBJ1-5	CATSDFGTGGFGQPQHF	TGTGCCACCAGTGATTTTGGGACAGGGGGCTTCGGGCAGCCCCAGCATTTT
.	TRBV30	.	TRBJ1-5	CAWSVSRPGPQHF	TGTGCCTGGAGTGTATCACGTCCGGGGCCCCAGCATTTT